Below, 24 T cell receptor beta chains from the same sample are listed, as sequenced in a study of cytomegalovirus exposure and HLA in healthy donors. Profiled with immunoSEQ multiplex PCR; TCRdb holds only in-frame clones, not every one. The sample shows almost 75,000 clones, 70% to 90% of them seen only once. The sequencing input was PBMCs. All receptors derive from a man under 40 in good health and CMV-seronegative.

The V call is TRBV19, the J call TRBJ2-7; TRBD1 agrees at 9 bases. The CDR3 extends over 14 amino acids. Germline V gives CDR1 LNHDA, CDR2 SQIVND (reference sequence). V was pared by 7 bases and J by 6 bases, with 10 bases of the junction left unmatched. This CDR3 reads CASTPGGQGSEQYF. Written as DNA, the CDR3 is TGTGCCAGTACGCCGGGGGGACAGGGTTCCGAGCAGTACTTC.

The chain combines TRBV7-6 with TRBJ1-4, with a tentative D call TRBD1 (6 bases). The CDR3 loop spans 15 amino acids. V lost 1 base and J 5 bases, leaving 11 bases between the germline ends. The germline V gene has CDR1 SGHVS and CDR2 FNYEAQ. CDR3 sequence (DNA): TGTGCCAGCAGCTTAGATAGGGGGTGGAATGAAAAACTGTTTTTT. Amino acid sequence: CASSLDRGWNEKLFF. The full variable domain, with the rest looked up from reference TRBV7-6 and TRBJ1-4, is GAGVSQSPRYKVTKRGQDVALRCDPISGHVSLYWYRQALGQGPEFLTYFNYEAQQDKSGLPNDRFSAERPEGSISTLTIQRTEQRDSAMYRCASSLDRGWNEKLFFGSGTQLSVL.

This clone was counted a few times. The V call is TRBV30, the J call TRBJ1-2; TRBD1 matches 8 bases. V dropped 5 bases and J dropped 6; count of bases not matched to a gene: 14. From germline, CDR1 is GTSNPN and CDR2 SVGIG (reference sequence). The CDR3 is 15 residues long. The CDR3 spells CAWAGPTGGADGYTF. The CDR3 bases are TGTGCCTGGGCGGGACCTACAGGGGGTGCCGATGGCTACACCTTC.

The chain is built from TRBV11-2 and TRBJ1-5; D gene unclear. The germline gives CDR1 SGHAT, CDR2 FQNNGV. The CDR3 length is 17 residues. V was cut by 1 base and J by 1 base, with 14 bases left in between. CDR3 coding DNA: TGTGCCAGCAGCTTAGGCCGTGTAACCCTAAGCAATCAGCCCCAGCATTTT. This translates into CASSLGRVTLSNQPQHF.

The chain carries TRBV5-4 and TRBJ2-3; 11 bases align to TRBD1. From germline, CDR1 is SGHNT and CDR2 YYREEE (reference sequence). The CDR3 covers 16 residues. The J segment lost 4 bases and the V segment lost 4 bases, leaving 8 bases of the junction unmatched. This CDR3 reads CASSPGRTGGADTQYF. CDR3 sequence (DNA): TGTGCCAGCAGCCCAGGCCGGACAGGGGGCGCAGATACGCAGTATTTT.

The rearrangement uses TRBV6-5 and TRBJ1-1; D gene ambiguous. This CDR3 comprises 12 residues. The ends were cut back, 2 bases at V and 3 bases at J, with 4 bases in the middle. Per germline, CDR1 MNHEY and CDR2 SVGAGI. CDR3 nucleotide sequence: TGTGCCAGCAGTTACGGAGACACTGAAGCTTTCTTT. It encodes CASSYGDTEAFF.

The rearrangement uses TRBV7-3 and TRBJ2-1; D perhaps matches TRBD2 (6 bases). V lost 2 bases, J lost 10 bases, and 12 bases lay in between. Germline V gene data show CDR1 as SGHTA and CDR2 as FQGTGA. The CDR3 has 13 amino acids. DNA for the CDR3: TGTGCCAGCAGCTTAGAGGTCGCGGGAGAGCAGTTCTTC. Its protein product is CASSLEVAGEQFF.

Only a few counts were recorded for this clone. The chain is built from TRBV5-4 and TRBJ2-7; tentatively, D is TRBD1 (6 bases). V was trimmed by 2 bases and J by 7 bases, leaving 13 bases between them. The CDR3 extends over 13 amino acids. CDR1 SGHNT and CDR2 YYREEE come from the germline V gene (reference sequence). The chain's CDR3 is CASSLQGLWEQYF. The CDR3 DNA is TGTGCCAGCAGCTTACAGGGTTTGTGGGAGCAGTACTTC.

CDR3 region: CASSADRGLTYEQYF. Here the CDR3 DNA reads TGTGCCAGCAGCGCGGACAGGGGGCTTACCTACGAGCAGTACTTC. V usage is TRBV7-2 and J usage is TRBJ2-7; 11 bases fit TRBD1. The CDR3 is made up of 15 amino acids. Germline-derived CDR1 and CDR2 are SGHTA and FQGNSA. J was trimmed by 2 bases and V by 5 bases; bases with no gene match: 5.

This clone showed up just once. CDR3 amino acids: CASSRQGFVNEKLFF. The CDR3 DNA follows: TGTGCCAGCAGCCGCCAGGGTTTTGTTAATGAAAAACTGTTTTTT. V is TRBV7-2 and J is TRBJ1-4; possibly TRBD1 for D (5 bases). Germline-derived CDR1 and CDR2 are SGHTA and FQGNSA. The CDR3 extends over 15 amino acids. V lost 5 bases, J lost 4 bases, and 14 bases lay in between.

The chain uses TRBV5-1 and TRBJ2-6, with 9 positions matching TRBD1. CDR1 and CDR2 from the germline V gene are SGHRS and YFSETQ. V shed 4 bases and J 1 base; nucleotides not matched to a gene: 6. This CDR3 region has 17 residues. CDR3 loop: CASSGGTGRSGANVLTF. The CDR3 DNA reads as TGCGCCAGCAGCGGCGGGACAGGGCGGTCTGGGGCCAACGTCCTGACTTTC.

The chain employs TRBV15 and TRBJ2-7; a possible D gene is TRBD2 (5 bases). Trimming took 1 base from V and 7 from J, leaving 11 bases between them. This CDR3 has 13 amino acids. Germline V gene sequence: CDR1 LNHNV, CDR2 YYDKDF (reference sequence). The DNA of the CDR3 is TGTGCCACCAGCAGAGTAGGGAGTAAGGAGCAGTACTTC. Its protein is CATSRVGSKEQYF.

V usage is TRBV19 and J usage is TRBJ2-1, with TRBD2 matching 9 bases. The germline V gene encodes CDR1 LNHDA and CDR2 SQIVND (reference sequence). The J segment lost 7 bases and the V segment lost 3 bases, leaving 7 bases of the junction unmatched. The CDR3 is 15 residues long. CDR3 protein: CASSMGGGAINEQFF. The CDR3 DNA reads as TGTGCCAGTAGTATGGGCGGGGGGGCGATAAATGAGCAGTTCTTC.

The V gene is TRBV7-3, the J gene TRBJ2-1; TRBD2 matches at 7 bases. With V trimmed by 3 bases and J by 7 bases, 12 bases remained unmatched. CDR1 and CDR2 (germline): SGHTA, FQGTGA. The CDR3 spans 16 residues. Written as DNA, the CDR3 is TGTGCCAGCAGCTTCTCGCGGGAGCTCCCTGGGAATGAGCAGTTCTTC. Its translation is CASSFSRELPGNEQFF.

This chain links TRBV29-1 with TRBJ1-4; 10 bases map to TRBD1. V shed 7 bases, J shed 11 bases, and the junction held 10 bases outside the gene matches. This CDR3 has 13 residues. Germline assignment: CDR1 SQVTM and CDR2 ANQGSEA. CDR3 sequence reads: CSARGTGDNKLFF. The CDR3 DNA follows: TGCAGCGCCAGGGGGACAGGGGATAACAAACTGTTTTTT. The variable domain in full, completed from reference TRBV29-1 and TRBJ1-4, reads SAVISQKPSRDICQRGTSLTIQCQVDSQVTMMFWYRQQPGQSLTLIATANQGSEATYESGFVIDKFPISRPNLTFSTLTVSNMSPEDSSIYLCSARGTGDNKLFFGSGTQLSVL.

The V call is TRBV29-1, the J call TRBJ2-2; 9 bases fit TRBD2. The CDR3 loop spans 15 amino acids. CDR1 SQVTM and CDR2 ANQGSEA come from the germline V gene. Trimming at V came to 7 bases and at J to 3 bases, leaving 9 bases not matched to a gene. The DNA of the CDR3 is TGCAGCGCTGAGAGGGCGGGGGGGGACACCGGGGAGCTGTTTTTT. Encoded protein: CSAERAGGDTGELFF.

The chain recombines TRBV5-4 with TRBJ2-2; D is possibly TRBD2 (5 bases). Trimming pared 9 bases from V and 0 bases from J, leaving 15 bases between. In germline, CDR1 is SGHNT, CDR2 YYREEE (reference sequence). The CDR3 spans 15 residues. The CDR3 loop reads CATKRASSNTGELFF. CDR3 nucleotide sequence: TGTGCCACTAAGAGGGCTAGCTCGAACACCGGGGAGCTGTTTTTT.

This clone was recorded only once. This chain joins TRBV6-5 and TRBJ1-2; D gene uncertain. V was pared by 0 bases and J by 4 bases, with 9 bases between. The CDR3 loop spans 14 amino acids. From germline, CDR1 is MNHEY and CDR2 SVGAGI. The CDR3 DNA reads as TGTGCCAGCAGTTACTCATACGACATCTATGGCTACACCTTC. Its protein is CASSYSYDIYGYTF.

The rearrangement joins TRBV19 to TRBJ2-1; TRBD2 matches at 12 bases. The CDR3 loop spans 15 amino acids. The germline V gene has CDR1 LNHDA and CDR2 SQIVND (reference sequence). The V segment lost 5 bases and the J segment 7 bases; nucleotides outside the gene matches: 6. The CDR3 nucleotides are TGTGCCAGTAGTGCGCTAGCGGGGGGGCTGAATGAGCAGTTCTTC. Translated, it gives CASSALAGGLNEQFF. Full variable domain (missing parts from reference TRBV19 and TRBJ2-1): DGGITQSPKYLFRKEGQNVTLSCEQNLNHDAMYWYRQDPGQGLRLIYYSQIVNDFQKGDIAEGYSVSREKKESFPLTVTSAQKNPTAFYLCASSALAGGLNEQFFGPGTRLTVL.

A note on this clone: The identical CDR3 is also encoded by other nucleotide sequences in the sample. The chain has TRBV30 and TRBJ2-7, with D possibly being TRBD2 (5 bases). The CDR3 sequence is 12 residues long. Germline V gene sequence: CDR1 GTSNPN, CDR2 SVGIG (reference sequence). Trimming removed 0 bases at V and 4 bases at J, with 7 bases between. Written as DNA, the CDR3 is TGTGCCTGGAGTGTACTAGGTTACGAGCAGTACTTC. Its translation: CAWSVLGYEQYF.

This chain connects TRBV18 to TRBJ2-1; 12 nucleotides align to TRBD1. V lost 5 bases, J lost 3 bases, and 5 bases stayed unmatched. The germline V gene encodes CDR1 KGHSH and CDR2 LQKENI. The CDR3 consists of 16 residues. CDR3 sequence: CASSGDRGLGYNEQFF. In nucleotides, the CDR3 is TGTGCCAGCTCAGGGGACAGGGGGCTCGGCTACAATGAGCAGTTCTTC. Full variable domain (outside the CDR3, taken from reference TRBV18 and TRBJ2-1): NAGVMQNPRHLVRRRGQEARLRCSPMKGHSHVYWYRQLPEEGLKFMVYLQKENIIDESGMPKERFSAEFPKEGPSILRIQQVVRGDSAAYFCASSGDRGLGYNEQFFGPGTRLTVL.

This sequence joins TRBV6-4 and TRBJ2-3; 9 bases line up with TRBD1. CDR1 and CDR2 (germline): MRHNA, SNTAGT. Trimming took 3 bases from V and 3 from J; bases not matched to a gene: 7. The CDR3 covers 16 residues. CDR3 coding DNA: TGTGCCAGCAGTGAAACTACAGGGGGCGGGACAGATACGCAGTATTTT. This encodes CASSETTGGGTDTQYF.

This sequence joins TRBV28 and TRBJ2-6; TRBD1 agrees at 7 bases. The CDR3 sequence is 17 residues long. Germline CDR1 reads MDHEN; CDR2 reads SYDVKM. The V segment lost 7 bases and the J segment 2 bases; nucleotides outside the gene matches: 11. The CDR3 loop is CASTVTGLRAGANVLTF. CDR3 DNA sequence: TGTGCCAGCACCGTGACAGGGTTGCGCGCTGGGGCCAACGTCCTGACTTTC.

The chain has TRBV7-9 and TRBJ2-7; 7 bases match TRBD1. The V gene's germline CDR1 is SEHNR and CDR2 FQNEAQ (reference sequence). CDR3 length: 14 amino acids. V shed 1 base and J 4 bases; nucleotides not matched to a gene: 4. The CDR3 here is CASSLGAGGYEQYF. CDR3 nucleotide sequence: TGTGCCAGCAGCTTAGGTGCAGGGGGTTACGAGCAGTACTTC.